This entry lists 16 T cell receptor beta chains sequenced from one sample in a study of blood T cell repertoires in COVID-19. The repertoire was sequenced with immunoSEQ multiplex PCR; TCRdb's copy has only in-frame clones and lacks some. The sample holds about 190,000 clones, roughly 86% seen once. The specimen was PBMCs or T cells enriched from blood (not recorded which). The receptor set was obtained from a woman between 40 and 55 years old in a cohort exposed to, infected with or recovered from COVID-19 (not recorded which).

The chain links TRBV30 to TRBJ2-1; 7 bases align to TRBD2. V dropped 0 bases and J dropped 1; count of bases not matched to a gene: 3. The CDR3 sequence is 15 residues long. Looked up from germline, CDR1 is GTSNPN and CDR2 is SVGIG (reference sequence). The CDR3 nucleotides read TGTGCCTGGAGTGTAGACGGGAGGTCCTACAATGAGCAGTTCTTC. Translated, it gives CAWSVDGRSYNEQFF. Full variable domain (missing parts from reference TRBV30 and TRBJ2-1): SQTIHQWPATLVQPVGSPLSLECTVEGTSNPNLYWYRQAAGRGLQLLFYSVGIGQISSEVPQNLSASRPQDRQFILSSKKLLLSDSGFYLCAWSVDGRSYNEQFFGPGTRLTVL.

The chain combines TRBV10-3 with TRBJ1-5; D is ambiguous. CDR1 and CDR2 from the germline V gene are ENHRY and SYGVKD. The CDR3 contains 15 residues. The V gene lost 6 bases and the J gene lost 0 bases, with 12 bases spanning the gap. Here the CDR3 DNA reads TGTGCCATCAGCGAGGCCGAGAATAGCAATCAGCCCCAGCATTTT. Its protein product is CAISEAENSNQPQHF.

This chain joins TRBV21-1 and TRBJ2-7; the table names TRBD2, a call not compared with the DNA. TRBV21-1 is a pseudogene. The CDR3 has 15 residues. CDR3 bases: TGTGCCAGCAGCCAAAAGGTCCTAGCGGGGATCGAGCAGTACTTC. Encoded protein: CASSQKVLAGIEQYF.

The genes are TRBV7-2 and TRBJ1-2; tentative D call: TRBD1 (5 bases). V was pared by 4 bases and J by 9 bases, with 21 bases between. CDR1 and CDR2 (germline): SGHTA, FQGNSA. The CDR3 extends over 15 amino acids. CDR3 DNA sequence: TGTGCCAGCAGCTCCCCGGGGGTCTTAGCGCCACGCTACACCTTC. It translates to CASSSPGVLAPRYTF.

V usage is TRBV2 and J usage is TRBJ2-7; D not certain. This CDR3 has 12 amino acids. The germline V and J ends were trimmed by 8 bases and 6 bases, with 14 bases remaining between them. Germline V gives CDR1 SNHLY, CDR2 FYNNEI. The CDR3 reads CASYEFLSEQYF. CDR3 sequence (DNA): TGTGCCAGCTATGAGTTCCTCTCCGAGCAGTACTTC.

The CDR3 region has the DNA TGTGCCAGCAGCTTAGGGGGACAGACTTTGAAGAACACTGAAGCTTTCTTT. Encoded protein: CASSLGGQTLKNTEAFF. The genes are TRBV9 and TRBJ1-1; 7 bases fit TRBD1. Trimming removed 4 bases from V and 1 base from J; junction bases left unmatched: 13. The germline V gene has CDR1 SGDLS and CDR2 YYNGEE. This CDR3 is built from 17 residues.

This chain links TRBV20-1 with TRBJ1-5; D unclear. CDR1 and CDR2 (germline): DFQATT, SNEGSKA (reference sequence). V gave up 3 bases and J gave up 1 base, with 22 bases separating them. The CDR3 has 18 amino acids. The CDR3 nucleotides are TGCAGTGCTAGTAGGTTCGTGGCCGGGGTAAGGAGCAATCAGCCCCAGCATTTT. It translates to CSASRFVAGVRSNQPQHF.

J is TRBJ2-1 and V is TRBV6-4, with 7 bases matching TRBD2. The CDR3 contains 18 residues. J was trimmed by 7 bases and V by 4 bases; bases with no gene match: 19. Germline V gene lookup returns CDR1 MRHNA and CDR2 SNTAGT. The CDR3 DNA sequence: TGTGCCAGCAGTGCCCATCCTAGCGGACCCGTTGAAGTTAATGAGCAGTTCTTC. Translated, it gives CASSAHPSGPVEVNEQFF.

The CDR3 protein is CASQRGSNEKLFF. CDR3 nucleotides: TGCGCCAGCCAGCGGGGATCTAATGAAAAACTGTTTTTT. This chain connects TRBV10-1 to TRBJ1-4; D is undetermined. Germline V lookup: CDR1 WNHNN, CDR2 SYGVQD (reference sequence). Trimming left V 8 bases short and J 3 bases short, with 10 bases between. The CDR3 is 13 amino acids.

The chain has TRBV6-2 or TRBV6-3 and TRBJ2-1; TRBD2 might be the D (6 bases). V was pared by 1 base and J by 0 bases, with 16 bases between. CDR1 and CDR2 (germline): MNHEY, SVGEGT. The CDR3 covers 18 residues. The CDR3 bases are TGTGCCAGCAGTTACTATTGGGATGGCGGGACCTCCTACAATGAGCAGTTCTTC. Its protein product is CASSYYWDGGTSYNEQFF.

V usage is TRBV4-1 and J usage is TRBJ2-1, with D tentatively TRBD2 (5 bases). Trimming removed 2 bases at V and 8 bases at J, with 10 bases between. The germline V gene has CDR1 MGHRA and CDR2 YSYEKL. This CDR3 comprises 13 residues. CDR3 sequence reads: CASSQKPEDEQFF. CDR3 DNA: TGCGCCAGCAGCCAAAAACCGGAGGATGAGCAGTTCTTC.

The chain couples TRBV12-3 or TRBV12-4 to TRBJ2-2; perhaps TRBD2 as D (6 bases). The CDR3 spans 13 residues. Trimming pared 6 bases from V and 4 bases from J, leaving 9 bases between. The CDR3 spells CASRGLVTGELFF. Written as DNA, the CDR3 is TGTGCCAGCAGGGGACTGGTCACCGGGGAGCTGTTTTTT.

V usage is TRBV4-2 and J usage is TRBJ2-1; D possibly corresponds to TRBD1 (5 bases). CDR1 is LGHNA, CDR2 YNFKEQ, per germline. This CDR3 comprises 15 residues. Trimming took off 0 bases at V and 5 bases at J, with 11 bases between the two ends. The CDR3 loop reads CASSQEGQGDNEQFF. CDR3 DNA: TGTGCCAGCAGCCAAGAAGGGCAGGGCGACAATGAGCAGTTCTTC.

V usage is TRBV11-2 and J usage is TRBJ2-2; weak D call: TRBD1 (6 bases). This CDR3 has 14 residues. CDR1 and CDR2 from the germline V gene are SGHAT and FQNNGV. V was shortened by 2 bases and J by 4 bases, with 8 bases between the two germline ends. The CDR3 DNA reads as TGTGCCAGCAGCTTACAGGGGAGCACCGGGGAGCTGTTTTTT. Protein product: CASSLQGSTGELFF.

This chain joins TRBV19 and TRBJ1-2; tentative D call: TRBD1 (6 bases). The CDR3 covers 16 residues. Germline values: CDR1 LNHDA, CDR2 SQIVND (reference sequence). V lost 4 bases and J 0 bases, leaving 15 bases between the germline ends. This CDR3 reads CASSTFRGTSNYGYTF. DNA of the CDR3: TGTGCCAGTAGTACCTTCCGTGGGACATCTAACTATGGCTACACCTTC.

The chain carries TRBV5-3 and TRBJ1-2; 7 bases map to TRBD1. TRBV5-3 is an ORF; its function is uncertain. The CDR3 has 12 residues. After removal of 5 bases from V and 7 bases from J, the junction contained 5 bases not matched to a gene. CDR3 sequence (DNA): TGTGCCAGAAGGGAGAGGACAGGTGGCTACACCTTC. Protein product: CARRERTGGYTF.